Listed below are T cell receptor beta chains from one sample, sequenced in a study of CD8 T cells in ankylosing spondylitis. TCRdb passed the 5' RACE reads through MiXCR, listing each CDR3 protein once. Of some 140,000 distinct CDR3 sequences in the sample, roughly 8.4% were seen once. Material: synovial fluid, either unsorted or a sorted T cell fraction (not recorded which). The receptors derive from a male donor with ankylosing spondylitis. Both conserved end residues are part of each CDR3. The D gene is left open where the match is weak. Clone sizes are given selectively: once, few, many, or a class where the clone is expanded.

TRBJ2-1 TRBV5-1 many NA CASSGIRAHRRETYNEQFF TGCGCCAGCAGCGGGATCCGGGCCCATCGGCGGGAAACCTACAATGAGCAGTTCTTC
TRBJ2-5 TRBV20-1 many NA CSALRQPSGETQYF TGCAGTGCCCTCCGGCAGCCTAGTGGGGAGACCCAGTACTTC
TRBJ2-7 TRBV5-5 NA TRBD2 CASSPPNPGLAGFRQYF TGTGCCAGCAGCCCACCGAACCCCGGACTAGCGGGGTTCCGGCAGTACTTC
TRBJ2-3 TRBV7-9 NA TRBD2 CASSAPSGGADTQYF TGTGCCAGCAGCGCCCCTAGCGGGGGTGCAGATACGCAGTATTTT
TRBJ1-1 TRBV19 NA TRBD1 CASRIGQGYTEAFF TGTGCCAGTAGAATCGGACAGGGCTACACTGAAGCTTTCTTT
TRBJ2-2 TRBV20-1 few TRBD2 CSARDSTSGNTGELFF TGCAGTGCTAGAGATTCGACTAGCGGCAACACCGGGGAGCTGTTTTTT
TRBJ1-6 TRBV18 many NA CASSPLSGENSPLHF TGTGCCAGCTCACCGCTGTCGGGGGAGAATTCACCCCTCCACTTT
TRBJ2-5 TRBV29-1 many NA CSVDSRAETQYF TGCAGCGTTGATTCCAGGGCGGAGACCCAGTACTTC
TRBJ2-5 TRBV3-1 many NA CASSLDEETQYF TGTGCCAGCAGCCTAGACGAAGAGACCCAGTACTTC
TRBJ1-2 TRBV4-2 many NA CASSQDLGTPYGYTF TGTGCCAGCAGCCAAGATTTGGGGACACCCTATGGCTACACCTTC
TRBJ2-7 TRBV10-1 few TRBD2 CASSPMGRVVNEQYF TGCGCCAGCAGCCCGATGGGGAGGGTAGTCAACGAGCAGTACTTC
TRBJ2-5 TRBV7-2 few NA CASSLVSTAQETQYF TGTGCCAGCAGCTTAGTGTCCACAGCCCAAGAGACCCAGTACTTC
TRBJ2-5 TRBV7-2 many NA CASSTNRGKETQYF TGTGCCAGCAGCACTAACCGGGGGAAAGAGACCCAGTACTTC
TRBJ1-1 TRBV11-1 NA NA CASSLRGETEAFF TGTGCCAGCAGCCTCCGGGGGGAGACTGAAGCTTTCTTT
TRBJ1-6 TRBV7-2 many NA CASSLDNSPLHF TGTGCCAGCAGCTTGGACAATTCACCCCTCCACTTT
TRBJ1-2 TRBV29-1 NA NA CSMTVSGGYTF TGCAGCATGACAGTCTCAGGTGGCTACACCTTC
TRBJ2-2 TRBV20-1 few TRBD1 CSARRRDRAPTGELFF TGCAGTGCTCGCCGGAGGGACAGGGCGCCGACCGGGGAGCTGTTTTTT
TRBJ2-7 TRBV4-3 NA TRBD1 CASAPGTGYEQYF TGCGCCAGCGCCCCCGGGACAGGGTACGAGCAGTACTTC
TRBJ1-1 TRBV19 few NA CASSIGFEVGTEAFF TGTGCCAGTAGTATCGGGTTCGAGGTAGGCACTGAAGCTTTCTTT
TRBJ2-5 TRBV11-1 few NA CASSLGGGSKTQYF TGTGCCAGCAGCTTGGGGGGAGGTTCGAAGACCCAGTACTTC
TRBJ2-2 TRBV7-2 many NA CASSLAVGGGGELFF TGTGCCAGCAGCTTAGCAGTGGGAGGCGGCGGGGAGCTGTTTTTT
TRBJ1-1 TRBV5-6 many NA CASSFRQGKWNTEAFF TGTGCCAGCAGCTTCCGGCAGGGGAAATGGAACACTGAAGCTTTCTTT
TRBJ1-6 TRBV20-1 NA TRBD1 CSAGDSWDSPLHF TGCAGTGCTGGGGACAGCTGGGATTCACCCCTCCACTTT
TRBJ2-1 TRBV28 many TRBD2 CASSLMAGGYNEQFF TGTGCCAGCAGTTTAATGGCGGGGGGTTACAATGAGCAGTTCTTC
TRBJ2-5 TRBV5-1 NA TRBD1 CASSLERGQTQYF TGCGCCAGCAGCTTGGAGAGGGGGCAGACCCAGTACTTC
TRBJ2-3 TRBV7-6 few NA CASSLLATPTDTQYF TGTGCCAGCAGCCTCCTAGCAACTCCCACAGATACGCAGTATTTT
TRBJ2-1 TRBV6-5 many TRBD1 CASRQGNEQFF TGTGCCAGCCGACAGGGCAATGAGCAGTTCTTC
TRBJ2-4 TRBV20-1 few TRBD2 CSARRTSGTRKNIQYF TGCAGTGCTAGAAGGACTAGCGGGACCCGAAAAAACATTCAGTACTTC
TRBJ2-5 TRBV12-3/TRBV12-4 many NA CASSSRGQETQYF TGTGCCAGCAGCTCACGGGGTCAAGAGACCCAGTACTTC